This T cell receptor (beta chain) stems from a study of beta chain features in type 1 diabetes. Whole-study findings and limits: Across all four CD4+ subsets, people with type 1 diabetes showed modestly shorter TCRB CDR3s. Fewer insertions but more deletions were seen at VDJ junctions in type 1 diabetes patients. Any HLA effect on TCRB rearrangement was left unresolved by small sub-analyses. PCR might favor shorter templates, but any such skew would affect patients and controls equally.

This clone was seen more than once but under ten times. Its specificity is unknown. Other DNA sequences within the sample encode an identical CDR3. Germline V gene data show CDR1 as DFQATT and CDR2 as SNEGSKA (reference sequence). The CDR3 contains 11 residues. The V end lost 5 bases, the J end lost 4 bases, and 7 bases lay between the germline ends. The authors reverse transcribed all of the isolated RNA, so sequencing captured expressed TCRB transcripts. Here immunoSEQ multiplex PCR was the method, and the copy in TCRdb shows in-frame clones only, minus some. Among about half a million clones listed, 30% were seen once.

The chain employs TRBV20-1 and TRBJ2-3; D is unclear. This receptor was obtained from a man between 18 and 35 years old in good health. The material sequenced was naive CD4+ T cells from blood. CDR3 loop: CSASSPDTQYF. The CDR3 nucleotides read TGCAGTGCTTCAAGCCCAGATACGCAGTATTTT.